This TCR beta chain stems from a study of shared clonotypes between healthy human individuals. Points from the study as a whole: Generation probabilities were higher for clonotypes shared across all four sorted-subset donors than for unshared ones. Naive CD4 clonotype sharing across a few donors was around 5.5%.

When replicate PCRs were run on sorted subsets, they used about 200 ng DNA, about 30,000 T cell genomes. The method was immunoSEQ multiplex PCR; TCRdb's version includes in-frame clones alone and lacks a portion of them. Found here are roughly 2 million clones, 90% to 96% of them singletons; the top ten hold 0.1% to 0.15%. This clone has a single count. The target antigen is unknown. The same CDR3 can be traced to other DNA sequences in this sample. The germline V and J ends were trimmed by 3 bases and 3 bases, with 10 bases remaining between them. Germline V gives CDR1 MNHEY, CDR2 SVGAGI. The CDR3 covers 14 residues. A split of CD4+ cells into CD45RA+ naive and CD45RA-negative memory subsets was performed.

Sample: naive CD4+ T cells sorted from blood. Regarding subset: CD45RA+ positively selected. V is TRBV6-5 and J is TRBJ2-3; a weak D match, TRBD1 (6 bases). The source of this sequence is a man between 18 and 35 years old in good health. CDR3 protein: CASSYSRGTDTQYF. CDR3 sequence (DNA): TGTGCCAGCAGTTATAGTAGGGGGACAGATACGCAGTATTTT.